Below, one T cell receptor beta chain is given with its context. The antigen is not known. With 3 bases clipped from V and 8 bases from J, the junction kept 6 bases outside the gene matches. The CDR3 totals 13 residues. Germline V CDR1 and CDR2: MNHEY, SMNVEV (reference sequence). The use of a sample-barcoded 5' primer and a J-beta primer mix characterized a second PCR of about 7 to 12 cycles. Each CDR3 protein gets one entry after TCRdb re-called the 5' RACE reads with MiXCR. In the table there are hundreds of thousands of distinct CDR3 sequences, 52% of which are singletons. This sample was taken from a study of blood T cells in healthy people across ages. Regarding the study as a whole: Estimates of total diversity, which came from one million sequenced T cells, were considered to be underestimates. Significant beta diversity loss was already apparent by age approximately 38, declining roughly linearly.

The rearrangement links TRBV27 to TRBJ1-1, with TRBD1 matching 7 bases. The sequencing input was blood. This TCR derives from an elderly woman in good health. The CDR3 reads CASSFAAGGEAFF. CDR3 sequence (DNA): TGTGCCAGCAGTTTCGCGGCAGGGGGGGAAGCTTTCTTT.